This entry is about one T cell receptor beta chain. The CDR3 is 15 residues long. With 0 bases removed from V and 7 bases from J, the gap between germline ends came to 15 bases. The V gene's germline CDR1 is SGHAT and CDR2 FQDESV (reference sequence). These data originate in a study of blood T cell repertoires in COVID-19. Study-wide context: The analysed material was cDNA or gDNA that came from T cells, B-cell-depleted T cells, or PBMCs.

The table came from immunoSEQ multiplex PCR; TCRdb's copy has only in-frame clones and leaves some out. The sample lists about 310,000 clones, approximately 87% seen once, with 2.5% to 3% in the top ten. The sequenced material came from peripheral blood. The V and J genes are TRBV11-1 and TRBJ1-1, with D tentatively TRBD1 (6 bases). The origin of this receptor is a woman aged 25 to 45 with COVID-19, enrolled during active disease. CDR3 nucleotide sequence: TGTGCCAGCAGCTTAGCACGTCACAGGGCGGATGAAGCTTTCTTT. This codes for CASSLARHRADEAFF.